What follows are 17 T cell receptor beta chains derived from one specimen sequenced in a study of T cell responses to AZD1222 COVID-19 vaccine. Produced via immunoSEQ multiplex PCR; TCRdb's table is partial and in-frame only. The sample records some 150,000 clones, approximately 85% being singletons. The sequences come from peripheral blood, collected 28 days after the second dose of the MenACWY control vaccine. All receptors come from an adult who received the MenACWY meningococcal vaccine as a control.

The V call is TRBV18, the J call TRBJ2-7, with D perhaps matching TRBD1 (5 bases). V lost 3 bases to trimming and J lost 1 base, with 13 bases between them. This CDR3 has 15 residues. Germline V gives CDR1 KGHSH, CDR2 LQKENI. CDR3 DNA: TGTGCCAGCTCACCTCGTGAGAAGGGGTCCTACGAGCAGTACTTC. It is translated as CASSPREKGSYEQYF.

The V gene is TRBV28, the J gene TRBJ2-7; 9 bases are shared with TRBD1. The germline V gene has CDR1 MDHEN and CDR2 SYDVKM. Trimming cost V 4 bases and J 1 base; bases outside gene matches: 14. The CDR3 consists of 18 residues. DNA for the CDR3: TGTGCCAGCAGTTCCTTACTCGGTCCGGGACAGGGATCCTACGAGCAGTACTTC. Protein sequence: CASSSLLGPGQGSYEQYF.

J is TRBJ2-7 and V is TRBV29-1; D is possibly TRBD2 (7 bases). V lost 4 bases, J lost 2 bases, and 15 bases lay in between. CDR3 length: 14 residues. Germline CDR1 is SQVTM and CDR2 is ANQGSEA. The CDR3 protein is CSVAGGDVTYEQYF. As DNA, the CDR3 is TGCAGCGTTGCGGGGGGCGATGTCACCTACGAGCAGTACTTC.

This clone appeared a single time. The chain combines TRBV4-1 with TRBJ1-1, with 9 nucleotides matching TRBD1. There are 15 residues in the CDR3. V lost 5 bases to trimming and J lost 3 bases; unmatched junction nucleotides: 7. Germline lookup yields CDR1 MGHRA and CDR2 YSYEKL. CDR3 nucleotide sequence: TGCGCCAGCAGCTCCCCGACAGGGGGGGACACTGAAGCTTTCTTT. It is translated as CASSSPTGGDTEAFF.

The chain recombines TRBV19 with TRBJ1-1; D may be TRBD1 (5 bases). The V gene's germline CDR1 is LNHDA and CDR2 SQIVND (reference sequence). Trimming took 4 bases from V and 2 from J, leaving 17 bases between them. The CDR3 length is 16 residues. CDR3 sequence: CASSRSGGSINTEAFF. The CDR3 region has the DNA TGTGCCAGTAGTAGATCCGGGGGTAGCATAAACACTGAAGCTTTCTTT. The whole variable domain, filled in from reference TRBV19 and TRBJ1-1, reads DGGITQSPKYLFRKEGQNVTLSCEQNLNHDAMYWYRQDPGQGLRLIYYSQIVNDFQKGDIAEGYSVSREKKESFPLTVTSAQKNPTAFYLCASSRSGGSINTEAFFGQGTRLTVV.

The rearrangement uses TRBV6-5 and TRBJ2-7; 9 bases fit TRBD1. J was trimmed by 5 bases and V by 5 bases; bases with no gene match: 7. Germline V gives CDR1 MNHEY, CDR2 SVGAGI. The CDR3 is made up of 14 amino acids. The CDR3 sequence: CASSPKTGGNEQYF. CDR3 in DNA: TGTGCCAGCAGTCCGAAGACAGGGGGAAACGAGCAGTACTTC.

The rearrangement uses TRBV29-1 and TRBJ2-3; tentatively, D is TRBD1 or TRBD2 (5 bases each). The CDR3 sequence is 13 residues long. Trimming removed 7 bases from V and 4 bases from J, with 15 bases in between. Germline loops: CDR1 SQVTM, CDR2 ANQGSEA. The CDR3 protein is CSGTGTGADTQYF. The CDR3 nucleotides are TGCAGCGGTACCGGGACGGGTGCAGATACGCAGTATTTT.

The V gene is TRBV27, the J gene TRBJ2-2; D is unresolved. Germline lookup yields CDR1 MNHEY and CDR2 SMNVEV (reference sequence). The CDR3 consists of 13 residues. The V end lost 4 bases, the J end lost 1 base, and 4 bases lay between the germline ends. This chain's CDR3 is CASSSLNTGELFF. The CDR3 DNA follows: TGTGCCAGCAGTTCCCTGAACACCGGGGAGCTGTTTTTT.

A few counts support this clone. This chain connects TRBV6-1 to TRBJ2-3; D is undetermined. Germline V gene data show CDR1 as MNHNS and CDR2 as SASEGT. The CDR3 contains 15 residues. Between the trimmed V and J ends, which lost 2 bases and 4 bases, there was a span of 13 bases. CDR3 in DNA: TGTGCCAGCAGTGAACCGGGTCGCAGTGCAGATACGCAGTATTTT. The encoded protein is CASSEPGRSADTQYF.

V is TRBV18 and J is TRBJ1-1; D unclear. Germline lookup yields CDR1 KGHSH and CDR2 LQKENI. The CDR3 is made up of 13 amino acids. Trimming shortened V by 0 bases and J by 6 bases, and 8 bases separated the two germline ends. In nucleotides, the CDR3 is TGTGCCAGCTCACCACCGAGCGGCCCTGAAGCTTTCTTT. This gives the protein CASSPPSGPEAFF.

CDR3 DNA: TGCAGTGCTTATAGACAGCGAGGCTACACCTTC. Protein: CSAYRQRGYTF. V and J are TRBV20-1 and TRBJ1-2, with a possible D match to TRBD1 (5 bases). The CDR3 sequence is 11 residues long. V lost 5 bases, J lost 8 bases, and 12 bases lay in between. From germline, CDR1 is DFQATT and CDR2 SNEGSKA (reference sequence).

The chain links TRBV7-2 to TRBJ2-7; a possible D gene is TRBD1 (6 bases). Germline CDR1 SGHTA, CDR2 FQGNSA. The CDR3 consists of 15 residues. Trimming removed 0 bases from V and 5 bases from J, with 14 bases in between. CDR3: CASSLAIGGYNEQYF. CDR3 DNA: TGTGCCAGCAGCTTAGCTATAGGGGGATATAACGAGCAGTACTTC.

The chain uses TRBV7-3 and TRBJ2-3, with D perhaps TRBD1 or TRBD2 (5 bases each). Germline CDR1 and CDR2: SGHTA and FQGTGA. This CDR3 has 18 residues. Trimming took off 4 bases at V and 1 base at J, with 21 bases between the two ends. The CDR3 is CASSSNPGTVPGTDTQYF. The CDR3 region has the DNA TGTGCCAGCAGCTCGAATCCAGGGACCGTCCCTGGCACAGATACGCAGTATTTT.

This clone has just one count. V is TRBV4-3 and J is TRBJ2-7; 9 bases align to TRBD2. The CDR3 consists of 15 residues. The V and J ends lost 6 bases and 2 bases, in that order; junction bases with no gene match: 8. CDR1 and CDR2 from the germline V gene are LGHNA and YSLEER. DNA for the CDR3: TGCGCCAGCAGGAGGGGAGTAGCGGGAGCCTACGAGCAGTACTTC. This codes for CASRRGVAGAYEQYF.

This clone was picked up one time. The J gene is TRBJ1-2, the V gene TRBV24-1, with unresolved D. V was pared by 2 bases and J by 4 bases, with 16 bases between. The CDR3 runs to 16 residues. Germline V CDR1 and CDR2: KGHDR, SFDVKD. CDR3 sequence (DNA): TGTGCCACCAGTGATTCATCACCAGCTACACGCTATGGCTACACCTTC. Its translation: CATSDSSPATRYGYTF.

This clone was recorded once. The CDR3 region has the DNA TGTGCCAGCAGTGGCAGGTTCTCTGGGGCCAACGTCCTGACTTTC. Translated: CASSGRFSGANVLTF. The chain is built from TRBV27 and TRBJ2-6; D remains ambiguous. There are 15 residues in the CDR3. In germline, CDR1 is MNHEY, CDR2 SMNVEV (reference sequence). Deletions cut 5 bases from V and 0 bases from J, with 8 bases between.

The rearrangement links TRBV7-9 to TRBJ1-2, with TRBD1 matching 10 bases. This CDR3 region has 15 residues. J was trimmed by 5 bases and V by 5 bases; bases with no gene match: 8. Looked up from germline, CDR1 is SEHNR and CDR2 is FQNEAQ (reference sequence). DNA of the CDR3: TGTGCCAGCAGCGCCGGGACAGGGGAACTTTATGGCTACACCTTC. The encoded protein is CASSAGTGELYGYTF.